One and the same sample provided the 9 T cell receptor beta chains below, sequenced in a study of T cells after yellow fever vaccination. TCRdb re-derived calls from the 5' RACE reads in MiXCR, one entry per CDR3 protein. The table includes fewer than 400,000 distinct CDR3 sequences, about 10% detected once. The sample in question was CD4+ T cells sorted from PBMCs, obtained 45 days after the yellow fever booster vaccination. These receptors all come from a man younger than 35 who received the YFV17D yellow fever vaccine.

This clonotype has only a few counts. The CDR3 nucleotides read TGCAGTGCTCCCCGGGCAAGAGGGGCTAGCACAGATACGCAGTATTTT. Translated, it gives CSAPRARGASTDTQYF. The rearrangement uses TRBV20-1 and TRBJ2-3; the D call may be TRBD1 or TRBD2 (5 bases each). Per the germline V gene, CDR1 is DFQATT and CDR2 is SNEGSKA (reference sequence). The length of the CDR3 is 16 residues. Trimming removed 5 bases from V and 0 bases from J, with 18 bases in between.

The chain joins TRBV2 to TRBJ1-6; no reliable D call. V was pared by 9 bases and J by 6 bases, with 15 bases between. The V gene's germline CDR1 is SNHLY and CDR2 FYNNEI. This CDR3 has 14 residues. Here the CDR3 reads CARAPRGSNSPLHF. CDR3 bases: TGTGCCAGAGCCCCCCGGGGTAGTAATTCACCCCTCCACTTT.

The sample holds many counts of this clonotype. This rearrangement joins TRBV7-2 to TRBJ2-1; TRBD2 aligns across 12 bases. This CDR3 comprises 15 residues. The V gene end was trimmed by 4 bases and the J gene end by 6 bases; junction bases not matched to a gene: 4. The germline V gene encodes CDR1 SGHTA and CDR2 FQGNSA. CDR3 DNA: TGTGCCAGCAGCTGGACTAGCGGGGTGTCCAATGAGCAGTTCTTC. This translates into CASSWTSGVSNEQFF.

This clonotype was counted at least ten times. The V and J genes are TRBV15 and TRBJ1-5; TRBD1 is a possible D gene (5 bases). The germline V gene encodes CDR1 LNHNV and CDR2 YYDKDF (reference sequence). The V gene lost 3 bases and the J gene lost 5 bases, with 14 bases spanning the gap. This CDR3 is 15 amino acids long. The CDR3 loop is CATSSGGGRYQPQHF. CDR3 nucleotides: TGTGCCACCAGCAGTGGGGGAGGCAGGTATCAGCCCCAGCATTTT.

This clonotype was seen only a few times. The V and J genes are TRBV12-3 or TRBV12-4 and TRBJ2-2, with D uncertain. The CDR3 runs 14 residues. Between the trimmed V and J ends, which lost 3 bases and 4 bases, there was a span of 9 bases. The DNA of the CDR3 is TGTGCCAGCAGTTTTCCCCCGGGCACCGGGGAGCTGTTTTTT. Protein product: CASSFPPGTGELFF.

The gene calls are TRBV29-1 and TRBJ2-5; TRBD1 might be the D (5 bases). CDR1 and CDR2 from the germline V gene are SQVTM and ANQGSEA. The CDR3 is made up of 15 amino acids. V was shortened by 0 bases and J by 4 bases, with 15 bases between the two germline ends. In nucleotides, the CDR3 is TGCAGCGTTGAAGATCGACTCAGGGTGGTAGAGACCCAGTACTTC. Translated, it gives CSVEDRLRVVETQYF.

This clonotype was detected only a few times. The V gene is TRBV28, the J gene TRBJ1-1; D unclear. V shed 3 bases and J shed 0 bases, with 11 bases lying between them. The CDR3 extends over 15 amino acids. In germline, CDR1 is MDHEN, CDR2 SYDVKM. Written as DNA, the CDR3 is TGTGCCAGCAGTTTCCCCCTGAGTATGAACACTGAAGCTTTCTTT. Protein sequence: CASSFPLSMNTEAFF.

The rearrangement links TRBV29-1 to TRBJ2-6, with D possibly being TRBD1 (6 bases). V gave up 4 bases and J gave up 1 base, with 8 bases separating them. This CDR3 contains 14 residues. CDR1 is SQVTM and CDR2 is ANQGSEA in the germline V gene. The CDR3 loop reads CSVGQESGANVLTF. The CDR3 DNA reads TGCAGCGTTGGACAGGAATCTGGGGCCAACGTCCTGACTTTC.

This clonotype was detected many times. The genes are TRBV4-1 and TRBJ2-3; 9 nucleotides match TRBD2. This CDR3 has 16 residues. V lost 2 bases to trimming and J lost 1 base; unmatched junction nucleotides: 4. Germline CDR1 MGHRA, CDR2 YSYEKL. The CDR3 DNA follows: TGCGCCAGCAGCCAACGTTTAGCGGGGGGCACAGATACGCAGTATTTT. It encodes CASSQRLAGGTDTQYF.